The clone carrying this TCR beta chain showed up just a few times. Its antigen remains unknown. TCRdb processed the RT-PCR reads anew with MiXCR; each CDR3 protein has one entry. The sample gives about 650,000 distinct CDR3 sequences, roughly 15% of which show up once; around 7.6% is in the top ten. This specimen belongs to a study of response to subunit inactivated influenza vaccine. Notes on the study in general: It was suggested by the authors that few new T cells are recruited by each seasonal influenza vaccination.

CDR3 length: 16 amino acids. The V gene's germline CDR1 is MDHEN and CDR2 SYDVKM. V lost 5 bases and J 3 bases, leaving 16 bases between the germline ends. This material consisted of PBMCs from blood, taken around 14 days before vaccination. The TCR comes from a man aged 50-59 years who received an inactivated influenza vaccine. The chain employs TRBV28 and TRBJ2-2, with unresolved D. The CDR3 loop is CASSPFLGFDTGELFF. The CDR3, as DNA: TGTGCCAGCAGTCCCTTTTTAGGGTTCGACACCGGGGAGCTGTTTTTT.